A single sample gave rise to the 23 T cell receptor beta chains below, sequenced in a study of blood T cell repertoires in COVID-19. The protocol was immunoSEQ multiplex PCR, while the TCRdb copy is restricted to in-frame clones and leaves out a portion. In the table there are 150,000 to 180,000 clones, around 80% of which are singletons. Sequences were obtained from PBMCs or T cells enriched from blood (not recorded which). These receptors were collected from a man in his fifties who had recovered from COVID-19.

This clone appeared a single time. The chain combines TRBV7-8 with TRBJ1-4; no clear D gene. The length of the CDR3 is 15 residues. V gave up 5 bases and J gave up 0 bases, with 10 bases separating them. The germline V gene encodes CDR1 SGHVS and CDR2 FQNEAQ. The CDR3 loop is CASSRTGTTNEKLFF. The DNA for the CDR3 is TGTGCCAGCAGCCGGACCGGGACAACTAATGAAAAACTGTTTTTT.

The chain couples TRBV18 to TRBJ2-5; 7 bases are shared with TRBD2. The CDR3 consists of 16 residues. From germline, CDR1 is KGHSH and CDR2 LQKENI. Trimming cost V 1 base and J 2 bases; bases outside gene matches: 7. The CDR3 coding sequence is TGTGCCAGCTCACCACGGCAAGCGGGATCACAAGAGACCCAGTACTTC. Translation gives CASSPRQAGSQETQYF.

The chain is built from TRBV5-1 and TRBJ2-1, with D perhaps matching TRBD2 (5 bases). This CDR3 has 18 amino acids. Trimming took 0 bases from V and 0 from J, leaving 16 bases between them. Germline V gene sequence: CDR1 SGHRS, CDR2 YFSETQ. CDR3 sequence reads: CASSLVASRFSSYNEQFF. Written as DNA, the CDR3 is TGCGCCAGCAGCTTGGTTGCTAGCCGCTTTAGCTCCTACAATGAGCAGTTCTTC.

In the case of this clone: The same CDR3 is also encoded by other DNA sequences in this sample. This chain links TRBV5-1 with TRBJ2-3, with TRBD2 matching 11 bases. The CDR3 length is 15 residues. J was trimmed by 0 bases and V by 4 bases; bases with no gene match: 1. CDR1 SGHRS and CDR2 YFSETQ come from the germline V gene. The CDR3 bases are TGCGCCAGCAGCCTAGCGGGGGGAAGCACAGATACGCAGTATTTT. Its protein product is CASSLAGGSTDTQYF.

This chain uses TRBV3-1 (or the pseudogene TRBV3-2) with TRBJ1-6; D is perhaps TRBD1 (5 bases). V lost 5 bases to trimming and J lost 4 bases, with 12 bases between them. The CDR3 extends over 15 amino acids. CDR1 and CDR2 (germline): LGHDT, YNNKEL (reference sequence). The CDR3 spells CASSLLNRYNSPLHF. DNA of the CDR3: TGTGCCAGCAGCTTACTGAACAGGTATAATTCACCCCTCCACTTT.

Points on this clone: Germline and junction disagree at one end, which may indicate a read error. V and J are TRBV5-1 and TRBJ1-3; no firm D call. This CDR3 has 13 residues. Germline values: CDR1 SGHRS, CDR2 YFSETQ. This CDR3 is CASSLVGRSTIYF. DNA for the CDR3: TGCGCCAGCAGTTTGGTCGGTCGAAGCACCATATATTTT.

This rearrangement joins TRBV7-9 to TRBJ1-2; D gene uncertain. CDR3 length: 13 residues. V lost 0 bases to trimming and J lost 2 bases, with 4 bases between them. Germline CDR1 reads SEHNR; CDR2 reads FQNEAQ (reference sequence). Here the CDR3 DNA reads TGTGCCAGCAGCTTAGCTGAGAACTATGGCTACACCTTC. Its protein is CASSLAENYGYTF.

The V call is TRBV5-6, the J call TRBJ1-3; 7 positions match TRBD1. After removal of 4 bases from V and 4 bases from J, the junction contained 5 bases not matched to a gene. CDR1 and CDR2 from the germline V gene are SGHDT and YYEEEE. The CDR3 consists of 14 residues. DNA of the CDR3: TGTGCCAGCAGCGTCGGGACAGTCGGAAACACCATATATTTT. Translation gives CASSVGTVGNTIYF.

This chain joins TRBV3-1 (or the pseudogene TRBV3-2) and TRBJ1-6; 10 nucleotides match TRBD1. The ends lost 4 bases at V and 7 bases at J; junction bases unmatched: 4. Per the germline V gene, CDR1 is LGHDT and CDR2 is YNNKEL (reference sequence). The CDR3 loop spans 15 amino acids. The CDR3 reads CASSRGTGANSPLHF. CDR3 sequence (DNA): TGTGCCAGCAGCCGAGGGACAGGGGCCAATTCACCCCTCCACTTT.

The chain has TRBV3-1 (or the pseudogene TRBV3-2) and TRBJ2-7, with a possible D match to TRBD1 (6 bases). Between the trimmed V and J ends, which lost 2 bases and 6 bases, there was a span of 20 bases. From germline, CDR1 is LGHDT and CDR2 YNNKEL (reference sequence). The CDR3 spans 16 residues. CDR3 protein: CASSQRADARGSEQYF. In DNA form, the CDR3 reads TGTGCCAGCAGCCAAAGGGCGGATGCTAGGGGGTCCGAGCAGTACTTC.

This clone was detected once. Written as DNA, the CDR3 is TGTGCCAGCAGTTACCGGGGCGGACAGCCCAACACTGAAGCTTTCTTT. Residues: CASSYRGGQPNTEAFF. V gene TRBV6-5 combines with J gene TRBJ1-1; maybe TRBD1 (6 bases). The CDR3 sequence is 16 residues long. The germline V gene encodes CDR1 MNHEY and CDR2 SVGAGI. V was shortened by 2 bases and J by 2 bases, with 15 bases between the two germline ends.

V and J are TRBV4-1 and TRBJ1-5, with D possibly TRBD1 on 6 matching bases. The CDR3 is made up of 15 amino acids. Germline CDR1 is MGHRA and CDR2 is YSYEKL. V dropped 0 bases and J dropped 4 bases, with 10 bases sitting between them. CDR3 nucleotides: TGCGCCAGCAGCCAAGATGGGCAGGGGAATCAGCCCCAGCATTTT. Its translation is CASSQDGQGNQPQHF.

CDR3 amino acids: CASSYPSRLLAGGYNEQFF. The CDR3 bases are TGTGCCAGCAGTTACCCCTCACGTCTTCTAGCGGGGGGGTACAATGAGCAGTTCTTC. The genes are TRBV6-2 or TRBV6-3 and TRBJ2-1, with 12 positions matching TRBD2. The germline CDR1 and CDR2 sequences are MNHEY and SVGEGT. The V gene end was trimmed by 2 bases and the J gene end by 4 bases; junction bases not matched to a gene: 12. The CDR3 consists of 19 residues.

The CDR3 DNA reads TGTGCCGGGGGGACAGACTTAAGAGGCTACACCTTC. It encodes CAGGTDLRGYTF. The J gene is TRBJ1-2, the V gene TRBV5-6; 7 bases are a match to TRBD1. Per the germline V gene, CDR1 is SGHDT and CDR2 is YYEEEE. The CDR3 is 12 amino acids. The ends lost 10 bases at V and 8 bases at J; junction bases unmatched: 11.

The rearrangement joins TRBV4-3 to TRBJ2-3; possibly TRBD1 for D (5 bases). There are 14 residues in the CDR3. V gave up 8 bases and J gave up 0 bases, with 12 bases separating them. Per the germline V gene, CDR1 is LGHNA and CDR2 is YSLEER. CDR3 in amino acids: CASAQGASTDTQYF. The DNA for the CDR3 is TGCGCCAGCGCTCAGGGCGCGAGCACAGATACGCAGTATTTT.

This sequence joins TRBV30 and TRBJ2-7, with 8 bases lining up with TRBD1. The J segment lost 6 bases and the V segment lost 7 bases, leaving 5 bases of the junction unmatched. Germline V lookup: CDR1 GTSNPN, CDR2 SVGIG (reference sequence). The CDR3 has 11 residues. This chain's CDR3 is CALGTGAEQYF. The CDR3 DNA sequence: TGTGCCTTAGGGACAGGTGCCGAGCAGTACTTC.

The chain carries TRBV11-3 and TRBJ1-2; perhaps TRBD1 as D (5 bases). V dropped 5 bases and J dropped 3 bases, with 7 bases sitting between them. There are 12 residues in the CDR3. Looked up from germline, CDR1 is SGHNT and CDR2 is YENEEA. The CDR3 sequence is CASSQGYYGYTF. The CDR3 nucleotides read TGTGCCAGCAGCCAGGGTTACTATGGCTACACCTTC.

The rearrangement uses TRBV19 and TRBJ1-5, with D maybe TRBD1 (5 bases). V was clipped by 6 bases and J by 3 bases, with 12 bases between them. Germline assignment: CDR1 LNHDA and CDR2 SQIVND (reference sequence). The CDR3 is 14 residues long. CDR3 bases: TGTGCCAGTAGCCCGACAGAACTCAATCAGCCCCAGCATTTT. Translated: CASSPTELNQPQHF.

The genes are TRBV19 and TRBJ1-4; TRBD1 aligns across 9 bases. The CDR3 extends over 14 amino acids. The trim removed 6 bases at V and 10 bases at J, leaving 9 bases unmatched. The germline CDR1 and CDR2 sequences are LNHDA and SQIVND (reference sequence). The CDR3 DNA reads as TGTGCCAGTAGCACGGGACAGGGAGGGGCAAAACTGTTTTTT. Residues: CASSTGQGGAKLFF. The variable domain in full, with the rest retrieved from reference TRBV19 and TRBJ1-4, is DGGITQSPKYLFRKEGQNVTLSCEQNLNHDAMYWYRQDPGQGLRLIYYSQIVNDFQKGDIAEGYSVSREKKESFPLTVTSAQKNPTAFYLCASSTGQGGAKLFFGSGTQLSVL.

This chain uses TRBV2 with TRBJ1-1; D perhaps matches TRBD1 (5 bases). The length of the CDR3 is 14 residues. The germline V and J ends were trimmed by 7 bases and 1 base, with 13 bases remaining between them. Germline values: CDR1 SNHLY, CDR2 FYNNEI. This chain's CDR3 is CASKYGGENTEAFF. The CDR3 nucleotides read TGTGCCAGCAAGTATGGAGGGGAGAACACTGAAGCTTTCTTT.

The CDR3 sequence: CASGSGVPDTQYF. The CDR3 nucleotides read TGTGCCAGTGGTAGCGGGGTACCAGATACGCAGTATTTT. This chain joins TRBV6-5 and TRBJ2-3; 8 bases are a match to TRBD2. The CDR3 is 13 amino acids. Germline CDR1 is MNHEY and CDR2 is SVGAGI. The trim removed 9 bases at V and 4 bases at J, leaving 6 bases unmatched.

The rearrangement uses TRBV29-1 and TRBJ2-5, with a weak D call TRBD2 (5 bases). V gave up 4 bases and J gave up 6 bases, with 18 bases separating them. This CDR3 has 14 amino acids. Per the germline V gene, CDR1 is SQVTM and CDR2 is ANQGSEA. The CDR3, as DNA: TGCAGCGTTGTGCACGCCCAGAGGGTAAAGACCCAGTACTTC. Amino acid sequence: CSVVHAQRVKTQYF.

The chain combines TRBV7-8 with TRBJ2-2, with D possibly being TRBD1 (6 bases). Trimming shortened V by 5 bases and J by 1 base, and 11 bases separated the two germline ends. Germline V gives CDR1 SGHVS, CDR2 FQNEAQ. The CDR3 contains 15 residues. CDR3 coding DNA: TGTGCCAGCAGCCCATGGACAGTGAACACCGGGGAGCTGTTTTTT. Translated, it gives CASSPWTVNTGELFF.